This T cell receptor beta chain was documented in a study of blood T cell repertoires in COVID-19. The study recruited people aged 18 to 89 years across about two dozen US areas. Sequencing used immunoSEQ multiplex PCR; TCRdb keeps in-frame clones, though not all of them. This table has some 380,000 clones, 88% appearing once. Specimen: PBMCs or T cells enriched from blood (not recorded which). This TCR derives from a woman aged 40 to 49 with acute COVID-19.

The CDR3 loop is CASGLVGQGAWEQFF. Here the CDR3 DNA reads TGTGCTAGTGGTTTGGTGGGACAGGGGGCATGGGAGCAGTTCTTC. The J gene is TRBJ2-1, the V gene TRBV12-5; the match to TRBD1 covers 12 bases. CDR1 and CDR2 (germline): LGHNT, FRNRAP. The V gene end was trimmed by 0 bases and the J gene end by 10 bases; junction bases not matched to a gene: 4. CDR3 length: 15 amino acids.